This T cell receptor beta chain was sequenced in a study of beta chain features in type 1 diabetes (dated by TCRdb to 2016 to 2018). Study-wide context: Mean age, gender distribution, total cell number and subset yield did not differ between patients and healthy donors. Across all samples, almost 110 million sorted cells were examined, and cell number per subset correlated strongly with RNA yield. The study compared the TCRB repertoires of sorted circulating CD4+ T cell subsets in recently diagnosed type 1 diabetes patients with those in matched healthy donors. Naive and central memory subsets were obtained from all 30 or so donors, but regulatory and stem cell-like memory subsets were isolated from only 8 patients and roughly eight healthy donors.

Reading the germline V gene gives CDR1 LGHNA and CDR2 YSLEER. The CDR3, cysteine through phenylalanine, is 15 amino acids long. Kept here is only the CDR3 DNA, which spans 45 bases and is read in frame from base 1. Between the V and J ends, shortened by 1 base and 2 bases respectively, the junction contains 12 bases. Each donor gave one peripheral blood draw, approximately 0.11 L on average, collected into heparinised tubes. A BD FACSAria II was used to sort naive, central memory, regulatory and stem cell-like memory CD4+ T cells with a panel that included CD45RO, CCR7, CD25, CD127, CD95 and CD27. A purity above 95% was achieved for all sorted populations. PBMCs were isolated immediately by Lymphoprep density gradient centrifugation and stained directly without culture. To minimize batch effects, samples were stained and sorted in pairs, one healthy donor with one patient per experiment. All of the isolated RNA was reverse transcribed with the High Capacity cDNA Reverse Transcription Kit, so expressed TCRB transcripts were sequenced. Deep immunoSEQ sequencing was performed on naive, central memory and regulatory T cell samples, with an average of roughly 3.5 million total reads per sample. Sorted cells were lysed in RLT buffer and RNA was extracted with DNase-treated RNeasy Micro or Mini kits, depending on cell number. To prevent cross-contamination, each cell subset was processed individually, whereas patient and healthy donor samples were processed jointly. The immunoSEQ multiplex PCR was used to amplify TCRB sequences from cDNA, generating 87-bp fragments that spanned the CDR3 region. The amplicons were sequenced using the Illumina HiSeq platform. Turning to the authors' computational methods: Synthetic template baselines were used to correct PCR bias computationally, reads within Hamming distance 2 were collapsed, and singletons that could not be merged were discarded. Reads were aligned to IMGT to assign V, D and J genes, CDR3 length, and insertions or deletions at six rearrangement sites. Clonotype counts were normalized to sorted cell number within each subset before computing true diversity and Gini coefficients with the tcR R package. The overlap coefficient, calculated on TCRB nucleotide sequences, was used to measure repertoire sharing. Out-of-frame TCRB sequences from naive cells were analyzed to stand in for the pre-selection repertoire. Here the immuneACCESS table is served through TCRdb, limited to in-frame sequences with V and J called. Missing clones are a known gap in these copies; in checked studies unresolved V genes cover under half, and the rest lacks a known reason. The V and J calls and the clone size are those of that table, but D and trimming were determined from the DNA. The sample yields some 150,000 clones; more than 9% were counted once. Together, the top ten hold 1.3% of the sample.

Details on this clone: No antigen is known for it. Qualities for individual bases were not recorded, and no much larger clone is one base off.

Beyond this particular receptor, the publication reports: HLA sub-analyses involved small numbers of individuals, so any influence of HLA type on TCRB rearrangement remained unresolved. At VDJ recombination sites, type 1 diabetes patients had fewer insertions and more deleted nucleotides, which implies abnormalities in thymic rearrangement. A moderate but significant shortening of TCRB CDR3 length was observed in type 1 diabetes patients in all four CD4+ subsets. Sequencing cDNA rather than genomic DNA could over-represent highly expressing activated cells, although activation and CD3 levels did not differ between groups. Shorter templates might have been favored by PCR, but patient and control samples were amplified and corrected together, so both groups would have been affected equally by any skew. The naive, central memory and regulatory TCRB repertoires appeared to resemble one another more closely among patients than among healthy donors.

Sequencing used naive CD4+ T cells from blood. The sample's cell subset or site label is to be understood as: true naive CD4+ T cells. The clonotype comes from a man younger than 35 in good health. The chain couples TRBV4-3 to TRBJ2-7, with TRBD1 perhaps the D gene, on 6 matching bases. The nucleotide sequence reads TGCGCCAGCAGCCAAGGCCAGCAGGGGCCCTACGAGCAGTACTTC. This gives the protein CASSQGQQGPYEQYF.